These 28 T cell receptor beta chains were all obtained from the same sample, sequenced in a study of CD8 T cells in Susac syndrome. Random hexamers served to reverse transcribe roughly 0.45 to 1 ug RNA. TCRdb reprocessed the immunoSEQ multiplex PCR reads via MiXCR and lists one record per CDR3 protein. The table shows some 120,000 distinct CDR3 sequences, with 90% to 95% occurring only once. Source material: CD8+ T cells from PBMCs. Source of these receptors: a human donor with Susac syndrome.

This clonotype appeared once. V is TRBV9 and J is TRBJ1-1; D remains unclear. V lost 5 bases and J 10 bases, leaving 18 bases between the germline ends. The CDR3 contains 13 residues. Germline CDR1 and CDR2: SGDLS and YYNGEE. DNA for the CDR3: TGTGCCAGCAGTCCAGCGGGCCCCCTTCCAGCTTTCTTT. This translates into CASSPAGPLPAFF.

The CDR3 sequence: CATSSTRTGNTEAFF. The CDR3 DNA reads as TGTGCCACCAGCAGCACGAGGACAGGGAACACTGAAGCTTTCTTT. The chain employs TRBV15 and TRBJ1-1, with TRBD1 identical over 7 bases. V gave up 3 bases and J gave up 1 base; unmatched junction bases: 5. CDR3 size: 15 residues. Germline assignment: CDR1 LNHNV and CDR2 YYDKDF (reference sequence).

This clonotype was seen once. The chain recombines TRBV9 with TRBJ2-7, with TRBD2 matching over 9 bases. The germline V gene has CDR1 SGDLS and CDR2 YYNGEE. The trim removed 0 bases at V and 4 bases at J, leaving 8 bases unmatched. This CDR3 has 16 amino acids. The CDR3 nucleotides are TGTGCCAGCAGCGTAGACGGGCGGGAGGGCTGGTACGAGCAGTACTTC. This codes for CASSVDGREGWYEQYF.

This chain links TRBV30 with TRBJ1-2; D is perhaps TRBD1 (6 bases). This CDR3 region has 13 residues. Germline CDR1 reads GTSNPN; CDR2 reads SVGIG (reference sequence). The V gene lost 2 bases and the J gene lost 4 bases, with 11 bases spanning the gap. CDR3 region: CAWSRGGGYGYTF. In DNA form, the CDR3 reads TGTGCCTGGAGTAGAGGGGGGGGCTATGGCTACACCTTC. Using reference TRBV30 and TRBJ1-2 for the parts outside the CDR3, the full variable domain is SQTIHQWPATLVQPVGSPLSLECTVEGTSNPNLYWYRQAAGRGLQLLFYSVGIGQISSEVPQNLSASRPQDRQFILSSKKLLLSDSGFYLCAWSRGGGYGYTFGSGTRLTVV.

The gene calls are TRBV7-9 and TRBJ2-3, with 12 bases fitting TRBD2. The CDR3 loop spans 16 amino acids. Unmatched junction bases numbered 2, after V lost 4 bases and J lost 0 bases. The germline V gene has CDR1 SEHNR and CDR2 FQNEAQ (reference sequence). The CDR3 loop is CASSYLAGGSTDTQYF. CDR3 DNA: TGTGCCAGCAGCTATCTAGCGGGGGGGAGCACAGATACGCAGTATTTT.

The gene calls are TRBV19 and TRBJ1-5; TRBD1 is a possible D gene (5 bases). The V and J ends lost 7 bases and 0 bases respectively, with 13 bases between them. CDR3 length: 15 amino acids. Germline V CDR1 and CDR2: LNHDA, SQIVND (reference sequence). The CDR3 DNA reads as TGTGCCAGTACCAATGTGAGGGGTAGCAATCAGCCCCAGCATTTT. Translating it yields CASTNVRGSNQPQHF.

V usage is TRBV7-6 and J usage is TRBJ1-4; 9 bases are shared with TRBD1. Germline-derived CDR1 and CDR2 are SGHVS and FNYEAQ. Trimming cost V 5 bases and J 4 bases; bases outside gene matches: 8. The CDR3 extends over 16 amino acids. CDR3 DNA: TGTGCCAGCAGCCTGGGACAGGGCGGGGGTAATGAAAAACTGTTTTTT. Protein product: CASSLGQGGGNEKLFF.

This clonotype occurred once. For the CDR3, the DNA is TGTGCCAGCAGCCCCTGGGAGTACGAGCAGTACTTC. Translation gives CASSPWEYEQYF. The rearrangement uses TRBV7-9 and TRBJ2-7, with a weak D call TRBD2 (5 bases). The CDR3 is 12 residues long. V lost 5 bases and J 4 bases, leaving 9 bases between the germline ends. The germline V gene encodes CDR1 SEHNR and CDR2 FQNEAQ (reference sequence).

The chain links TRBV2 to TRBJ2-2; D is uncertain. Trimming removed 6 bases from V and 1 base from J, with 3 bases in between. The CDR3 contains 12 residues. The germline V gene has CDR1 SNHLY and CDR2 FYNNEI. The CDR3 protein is CASRGNTGELFF. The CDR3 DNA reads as TGTGCCAGCAGGGGGAACACCGGGGAGCTGTTTTTT. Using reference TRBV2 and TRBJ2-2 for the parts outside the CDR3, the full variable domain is EPEVTQTPSHQVTQMGQEVILRCVPISNHLYFYWYRQILGQKVEFLVSFYNNEISEKSEIFDDQFSVERPDGSNFTLKIRSTKLEDSAMYFCASRGNTGELFFGEGSRLTVL.

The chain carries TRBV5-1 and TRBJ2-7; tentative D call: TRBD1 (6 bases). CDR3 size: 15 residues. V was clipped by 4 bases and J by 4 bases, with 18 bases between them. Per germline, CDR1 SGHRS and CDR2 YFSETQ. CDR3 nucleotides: TGCGCCAGCAGCGAAACCGGGACAAACGGATACGAGCAGTACTTC. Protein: CASSETGTNGYEQYF.

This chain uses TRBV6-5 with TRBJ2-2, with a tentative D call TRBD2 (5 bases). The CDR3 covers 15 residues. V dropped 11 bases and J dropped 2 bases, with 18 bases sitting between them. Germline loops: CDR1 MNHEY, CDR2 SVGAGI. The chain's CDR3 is CASQWLADNTGELFF. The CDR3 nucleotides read TGTGCCTCCCAGTGGCTAGCAGATAACACCGGGGAGCTGTTTTTT.

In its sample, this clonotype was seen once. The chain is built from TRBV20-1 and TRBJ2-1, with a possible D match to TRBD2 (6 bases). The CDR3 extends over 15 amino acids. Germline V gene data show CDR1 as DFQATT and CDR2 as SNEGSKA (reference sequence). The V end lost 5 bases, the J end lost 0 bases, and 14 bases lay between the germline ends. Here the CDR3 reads CSALSGLSSYNEQFF. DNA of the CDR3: TGCAGTGCTCTTAGCGGACTTAGCTCCTACAATGAGCAGTTCTTC.

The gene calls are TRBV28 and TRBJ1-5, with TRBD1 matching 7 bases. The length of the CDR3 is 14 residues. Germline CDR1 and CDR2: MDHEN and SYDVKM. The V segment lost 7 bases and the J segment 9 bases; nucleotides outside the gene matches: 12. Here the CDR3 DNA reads TGTGCCAGCACCCCGACAGGGCCTTGGGGGCCCCAGCATTTT. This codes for CASTPTGPWGPQHF.

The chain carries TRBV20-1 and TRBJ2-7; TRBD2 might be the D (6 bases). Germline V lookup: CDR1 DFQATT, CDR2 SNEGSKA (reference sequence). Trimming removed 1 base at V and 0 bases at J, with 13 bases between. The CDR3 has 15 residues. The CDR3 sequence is CSARGTGTPSYEQYF. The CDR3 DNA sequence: TGCAGTGCTAGAGGCACTGGGACTCCCTCCTACGAGCAGTACTTC.

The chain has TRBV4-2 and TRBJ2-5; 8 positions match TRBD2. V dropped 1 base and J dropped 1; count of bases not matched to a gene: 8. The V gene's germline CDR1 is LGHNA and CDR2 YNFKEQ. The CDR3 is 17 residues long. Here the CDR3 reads CASSQAGTSPFQETQYF. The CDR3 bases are TGTGCCAGCAGCCAAGCCGGGACTAGTCCCTTCCAAGAGACCCAGTACTTC.

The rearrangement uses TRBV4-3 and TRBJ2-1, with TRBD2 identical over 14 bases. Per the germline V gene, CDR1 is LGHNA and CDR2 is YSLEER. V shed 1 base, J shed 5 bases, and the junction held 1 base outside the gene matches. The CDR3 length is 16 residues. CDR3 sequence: CASSQGTSGGNNEQFF. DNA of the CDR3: TGCGCCAGCAGCCAAGGGACTAGCGGGGGGAACAATGAGCAGTTCTTC.

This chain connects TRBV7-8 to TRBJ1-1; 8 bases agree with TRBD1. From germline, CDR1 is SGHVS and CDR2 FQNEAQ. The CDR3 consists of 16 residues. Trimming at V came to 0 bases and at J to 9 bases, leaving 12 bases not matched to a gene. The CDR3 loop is CASSLATDRAVRKAFF. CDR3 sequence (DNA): TGTGCCAGCAGCTTAGCGACGGACAGGGCGGTTAGGAAAGCTTTCTTT. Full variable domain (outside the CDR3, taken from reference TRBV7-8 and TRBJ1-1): GAGVSQSPRYKVAKRGQDVALRCDPISGHVSLFWYQQALGQGPEFLTYFQNEAQLDKSGLPSDRFFAERPEGSVSTLKIQRTQQEDSAVYLCASSLATDRAVRKAFFGQGTRLTVV.

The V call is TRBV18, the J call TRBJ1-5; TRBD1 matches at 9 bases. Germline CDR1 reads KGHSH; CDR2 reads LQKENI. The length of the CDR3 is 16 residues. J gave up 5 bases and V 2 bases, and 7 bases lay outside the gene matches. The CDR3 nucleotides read TGTGCCAGCTCACCAGGGACAGGGTGGACGGATCAGCCCCAGCATTTT. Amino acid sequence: CASSPGTGWTDQPQHF.

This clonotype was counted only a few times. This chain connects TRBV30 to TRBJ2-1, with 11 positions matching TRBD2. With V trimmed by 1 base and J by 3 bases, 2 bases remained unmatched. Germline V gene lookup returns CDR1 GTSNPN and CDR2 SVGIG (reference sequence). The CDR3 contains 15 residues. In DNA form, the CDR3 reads TGTGCCTGGAGTGGTCTAGCGGGGGGCTACAATGAGCAGTTCTTC. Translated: CAWSGLAGGYNEQFF.

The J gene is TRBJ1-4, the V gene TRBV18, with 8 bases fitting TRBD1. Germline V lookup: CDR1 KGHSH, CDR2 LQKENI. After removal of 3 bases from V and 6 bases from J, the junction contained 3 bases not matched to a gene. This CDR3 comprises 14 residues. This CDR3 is CASSPPDRDEKLFF. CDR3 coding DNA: TGTGCCAGCTCACCGCCGGACAGGGATGAAAAACTGTTTTTT.

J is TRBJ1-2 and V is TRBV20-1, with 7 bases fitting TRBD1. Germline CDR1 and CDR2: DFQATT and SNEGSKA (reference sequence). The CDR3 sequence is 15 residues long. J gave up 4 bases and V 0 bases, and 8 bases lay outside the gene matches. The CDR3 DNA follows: TGCAGTGCTAGAGAGAGGTCAGGGGGGATCTATGGCTACACCTTC. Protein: CSARERSGGIYGYTF.

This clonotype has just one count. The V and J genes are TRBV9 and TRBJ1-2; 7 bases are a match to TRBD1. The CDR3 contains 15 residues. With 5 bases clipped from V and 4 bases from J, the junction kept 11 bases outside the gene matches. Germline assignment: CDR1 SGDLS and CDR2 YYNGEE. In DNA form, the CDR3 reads TGTGCCAGCAGTGAATCTAGGACAGGAGCCTATGGCTACACCTTC. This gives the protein CASSESRTGAYGYTF.

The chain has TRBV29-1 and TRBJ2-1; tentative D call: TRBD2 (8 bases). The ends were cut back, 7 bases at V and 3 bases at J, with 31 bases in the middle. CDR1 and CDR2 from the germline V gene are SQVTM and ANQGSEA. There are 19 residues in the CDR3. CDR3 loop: CSAVDAGTEKGTSYNEQFF. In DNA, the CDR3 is TGCAGCGCCGTGGACGCCGGGACAGAAAAAGGGACTAGCTACAATGAGCAGTTCTTC.

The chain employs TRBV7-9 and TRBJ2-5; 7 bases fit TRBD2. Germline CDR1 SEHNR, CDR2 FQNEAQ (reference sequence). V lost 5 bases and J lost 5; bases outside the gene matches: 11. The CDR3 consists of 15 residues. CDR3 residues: CASSGLRGVGETQYF. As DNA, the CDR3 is TGTGCCAGCAGCGGGCTCCGGGGGGTTGGGGAGACCCAGTACTTC.

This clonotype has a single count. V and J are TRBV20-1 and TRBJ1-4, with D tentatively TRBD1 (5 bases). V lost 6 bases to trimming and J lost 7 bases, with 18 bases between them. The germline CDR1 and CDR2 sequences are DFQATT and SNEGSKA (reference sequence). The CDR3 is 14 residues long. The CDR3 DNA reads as TGCAGTGCCCAAGAGAGTGGGGGAAGTGAAAAACTGTTTTTT. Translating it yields CSAQESGGSEKLFF.

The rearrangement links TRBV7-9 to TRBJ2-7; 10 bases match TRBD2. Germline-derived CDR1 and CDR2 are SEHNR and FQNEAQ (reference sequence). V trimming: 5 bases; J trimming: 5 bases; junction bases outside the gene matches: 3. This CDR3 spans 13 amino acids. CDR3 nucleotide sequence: TGTGCCAGCAGCCCAGGGACTAGCGACGAGCAGTACTTC. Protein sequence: CASSPGTSDEQYF.

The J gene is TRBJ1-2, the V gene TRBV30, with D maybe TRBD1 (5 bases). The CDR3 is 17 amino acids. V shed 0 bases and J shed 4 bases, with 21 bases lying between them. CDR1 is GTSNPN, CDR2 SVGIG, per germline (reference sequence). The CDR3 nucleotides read TGTGCCTGGAGTGTAAGCCCCCAGGGTGATCCTGGCTATGGCTACACCTTC. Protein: CAWSVSPQGDPGYGYTF.

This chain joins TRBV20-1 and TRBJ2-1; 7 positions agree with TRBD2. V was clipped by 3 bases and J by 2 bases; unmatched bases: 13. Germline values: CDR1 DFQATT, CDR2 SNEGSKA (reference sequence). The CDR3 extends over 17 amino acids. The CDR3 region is CSARARGWEGPYNEQFF. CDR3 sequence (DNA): TGCAGTGCTAGGGCCCGGGGTTGGGAGGGACCCTACAATGAGCAGTTCTTC.